Below are 19 T cell receptor beta chains sequenced from a single sample in a study of CD8+CD57+ T cells in acquired aplastic anemia. The TCR beta profiling, which covered VDJ combination and CDR3 sequence, was carried out using genomic DNA as the template. MiXCR, run by TCRdb on the reads, gives a single entry per CDR3 protein. The data contain hundreds of thousands of distinct CDR3 sequences, about half of them singletons. Sequencing involved patients with CD8+CD57+ cell expansion previously shown by flow cytometry. The sample was sorted CD4+, CD8+, or CD8+CD57+ T cells (not recorded which) from PBMCs. Source of these receptors: a human donor with aplastic anemia.

This clonotype was observed many times. The V gene is TRBV12-3 or TRBV12-4, the J gene TRBJ2-7; TRBD1 matches at 10 bases. The trim removed 6 bases at V and 11 bases at J, leaving 16 bases unmatched. The CDR3 runs 15 residues. This CDR3 is CASSRSPGQGRGEYF. In nucleotides, the CDR3 is TGTGCCAGCAGCCGTTCTCCGGGACAGGGGAGGGGTGAGTACTTC.

This clonotype was observed at least ten times. The V and J genes are TRBV19 and TRBJ2-7, with TRBD1 matching over 9 bases. Trimming at V came to 4 bases and at J to 9 bases, leaving 7 bases not matched to a gene. This CDR3 is built from 13 residues. CDR1 and CDR2 (germline): LNHDA, SQIVND (reference sequence). The CDR3 loop reads CASSNGQGSVQYF. CDR3 DNA: TGTGCCAGTAGTAACGGACAGGGGTCGGTGCAGTACTTC.

The rearrangement uses TRBV10-3 and TRBJ2-3; tentatively, D is TRBD1 (5 bases). The CDR3 has 18 amino acids. V lost 2 bases and J lost 1, with 19 bases in between. Per the germline V gene, CDR1 is ENHRY and CDR2 is SYGVKD. The CDR3, as DNA: TGTGCCATCAGTGAGGGGCAGGGAAGGGTCACTGGCACAGATACGCAGTATTTT. Encoded protein: CAISEGQGRVTGTDTQYF.

This clonotype has at least ten counts. This chain links TRBV6-5 with TRBJ1-3; no firm D call. Trimming took 2 bases from V and 4 from J, leaving 6 bases between them. Germline CDR1 MNHEY, CDR2 SVGAGI. The CDR3 runs 13 residues. DNA of the CDR3: TGTGCCAGCAGTTACGACGGCGGAAACACCATATATTTT. It translates to CASSYDGGNTIYF.

The chain employs TRBV20-1 and TRBJ2-5, with D possibly TRBD2 on 5 matching bases. The CDR3 is made up of 10 amino acids. Germline lookup yields CDR1 DFQATT and CDR2 SNEGSKA (reference sequence). The CDR3 DNA sequence: TGCAGCGTCGAGGGAGAGACCCAGTACTTC. Encoded protein: CSVEGETQYF.

Only a few counts were recorded for this clonotype. This chain uses TRBV4-2 with TRBJ2-1; 11 nucleotides line up with TRBD2. Germline V lookup: CDR1 LGHNA, CDR2 YNFKEQ. This CDR3 has 18 amino acids. V shed 1 base, J shed 4 bases, and the junction held 9 bases outside the gene matches. This chain's CDR3 is CASSQVTSGGQNYNEQFF. Written as DNA, the CDR3 is TGTGCCAGCAGCCAAGTTACTAGCGGGGGACAAAATTACAATGAGCAGTTCTTC.

Many counts were recorded for this clonotype. The chain links TRBV12-3 or TRBV12-4 to TRBJ1-6, with D unclear. V lost 3 bases to trimming and J lost 7 bases, with 10 bases between them. The CDR3 consists of 14 residues. The chain's CDR3 is CASSFLSPNSPLHF. The CDR3 region has the DNA TGTGCCAGCAGTTTCCTTAGCCCAAATTCACCCCTCCACTTT.

This clonotype was detected many times. This chain uses TRBV3-1 with TRBJ2-7; 9 bases map to TRBD1. CDR3 length: 14 residues. J was trimmed by 1 base and V by 3 bases; bases with no gene match: 1. Per germline, CDR1 LGHDT and CDR2 YNNKEL (reference sequence). The CDR3 bases are TGTGCCAGCAGCCACGGGACAGGGTCCTACGAGCAGTACTTC. Encoded protein: CASSHGTGSYEQYF.

The table lists this clonotype with a few counts. This CDR3 reads CASSPGSGRTYTF. CDR3 in DNA: TGTGCCAGCAGCCCCGGCAGCGGACGGACCTACACCTTC. This chain uses TRBV7-3 with TRBJ1-2; no clear D. CDR1 and CDR2 (germline): SGHTA, FQGTGA. Trimming left V 5 bases short and J 10 bases short, with 17 bases between. The CDR3 contains 13 residues.

This clonotype was seen ten or more times. This rearrangement joins TRBV19 to TRBJ2-7, with D unresolved. V gave up 8 bases and J gave up 0 bases, with 11 bases separating them. This CDR3 has 13 residues. Germline lookup yields CDR1 LNHDA and CDR2 SQIVND (reference sequence). The chain's CDR3 is CASSTLLSYEQYF. The CDR3 DNA follows: TGTGCCAGTTCGACGCTACTCTCCTACGAGCAGTACTTC. The variable domain in full, with the rest retrieved from reference TRBV19 and TRBJ2-7, is DGGITQSPKYLFRKEGQNVTLSCEQNLNHDAMYWYRQDPGQGLRLIYYSQIVNDFQKGDIAEGYSVSREKKESFPLTVTSAQKNPTAFYLCASSTLLSYEQYFGPGTRLTVT.

This clonotype showed up many times. This chain links TRBV20-1 with TRBJ1-5; 7 positions match TRBD1. CDR3 length: 14 amino acids. CDR1 DFQATT and CDR2 SNEGSKA come from the germline V gene (reference sequence). The junction had 6 bases not matched to a gene; V was cut back by 1 base and J by 6 bases. The CDR3 DNA sequence: TGCAGTGCTAGAGTATCACAGGGGAGTCAGCCCCAGCATTTT. Its protein is CSARVSQGSQPQHF.

The CDR3 bases are TGTGCCAGCAGCACCCAACCGGTAGGAGACAATGAGCAGTTCTTC. Translated, it gives CASSTQPVGDNEQFF. This rearrangement joins TRBV9 to TRBJ2-1; D is uncertain. This CDR3 spans 15 amino acids. The germline V gene has CDR1 SGDLS and CDR2 YYNGEE. V lost 4 bases and J lost 5, with 16 bases in between.

This clonotype was recorded many times. This sequence joins TRBV3-1 and TRBJ1-6; tentatively, D is TRBD1 (6 bases). The CDR3 contains 14 residues. From germline, CDR1 is LGHDT and CDR2 YNNKEL (reference sequence). V gave up 4 bases and J gave up 8 bases, with 12 bases separating them. CDR3 sequence (DNA): TGTGCCAGCAGCCGTGGGACACCTTATTCACCCCTCCACTTT. Translated, it gives CASSRGTPYSPLHF.

The chain is built from TRBV7-9 and TRBJ1-5; possible D gene TRBD1, 5 bases. Trimming pared 5 bases from V and 4 bases from J, leaving 18 bases between. This CDR3 comprises 16 residues. The V gene's germline CDR1 is SEHNR and CDR2 FQNEAQ (reference sequence). This CDR3 reads CASSAADSLSNQPQHF. The CDR3 DNA follows: TGTGCCAGCAGCGCAGCAGACAGTTTGTCAAATCAGCCCCAGCATTTT.

Many counts were recorded for this clonotype. The chain has TRBV9 and TRBJ2-3; possibly TRBD2 for D (7 bases). This CDR3 region has 19 residues. V was clipped by 0 bases and J by 0 bases, with 20 bases between them. The germline V gene encodes CDR1 SGDLS and CDR2 YYNGEE. Here the CDR3 DNA reads TGTGCCAGCAGCGTAGGATATAGGGGGGGCGACGCTAGCACAGATACGCAGTATTTT. It encodes CASSVGYRGGDASTDTQYF. The variable domain in full, completed from reference TRBV9 and TRBJ2-3, reads DSGVTQTPKHLITATGQRVTLRCSPRSGDLSVYWYQQSLDQGLQFLIQYYNGEERAKGNILERFSAQQFPDLHSELNLSSLELGDSALYFCASSVGYRGGDASTDTQYFGPGTRLTVL.

This clonotype came up many times. The chain employs TRBV29-1 and TRBJ2-5; D unclear. There are 11 residues in the CDR3. Germline V gene sequence: CDR1 SQVTM, CDR2 ANQGSEA. The V end lost 6 bases, the J end lost 5 bases, and 10 bases lay between the germline ends. The CDR3 here is CSVDLGETQYF. Written as DNA, the CDR3 is TGCAGCGTCGACTTAGGGGAGACCCAGTACTTC.

This chain links TRBV2 with TRBJ1-1, with TRBD1 matching over 7 bases. V shed 3 bases and J 3 bases; nucleotides not matched to a gene: 4. There are 14 residues in the CDR3. CDR1 is SNHLY, CDR2 FYNNEI, per germline. The CDR3 nucleotides are TGTGCCAGCAGTGAGCAGGGGGAGGACACTGAAGCTTTCTTT. Amino acid sequence: CASSEQGEDTEAFF.

The V call is TRBV5-1, the J call TRBJ1-1, with D possibly TRBD1 on 5 matching bases. V shed 0 bases and J shed 3 bases, with 12 bases lying between them. Germline V CDR1 and CDR2: SGHRS, YFSETQ. The CDR3 is made up of 15 amino acids. In DNA form, the CDR3 reads TGCGCCAGCAGCTTGGAATTGTCGGGGGACACTGAAGCTTTCTTT. Amino acid sequence: CASSLELSGDTEAFF.

The chain has TRBV12-3 or TRBV12-4 and TRBJ2-7, with 9 bases aligning to TRBD1. Germline trimming cut 5 bases from V and 3 bases from J; bases unmatched to any gene: 5. This CDR3 has 14 amino acids. The CDR3 reads CASSPQGQGYEQYF. In DNA, the CDR3 is TGTGCCAGCAGTCCTCAGGGACAGGGCTACGAGCAGTACTTC.